The 16 T cell receptor beta chains reported below all come from one sample, sequenced in a study of T cell responses to AZD1222 COVID-19 vaccine. Libraries were prepared by immunoSEQ multiplex PCR; TCRdb keeps only in-frame clonotypes and omits some of them. The sample carries approximately 180,000 clones, roughly nine tenths recorded once. The starting material was peripheral blood, obtained on day 0 of AZD1222 vaccination. These receptors were taken from an adult in good health.

In DNA form, the CDR3 reads TGTGCCACGATACAGGGATTCGCCTACAATGAGCAGTTCTTC. It yields the protein CATIQGFAYNEQFF. V is TRBV10-3 and J is TRBJ2-1; tentatively, D is TRBD1 (6 bases). The V gene lost 10 bases and the J gene lost 2 bases, with 15 bases spanning the gap. CDR1 ENHRY and CDR2 SYGVKD come from the germline V gene. CDR3 size: 14 residues.

This chain uses TRBV6-5 with TRBJ1-5; D gene unclear. CDR3 length: 15 amino acids. The germline V and J ends were trimmed by 7 bases and 2 bases, with 15 bases remaining between them. Germline V gives CDR1 MNHEY, CDR2 SVGAGI. The CDR3 here is CASMGIASRNQPQHF. CDR3 DNA: TGTGCCAGCATGGGGATAGCAAGTCGCAATCAGCCCCAGCATTTT.

V and J are TRBV11-2 and TRBJ1-4; no clear D gene. Germline assignment: CDR1 SGHAT and CDR2 FQNNGV. V gave up 6 bases and J gave up 0 bases, with 5 bases separating them. This CDR3 spans 13 amino acids. The CDR3: CASRPTTNEKLFF. For the CDR3, the DNA is TGTGCCAGCAGGCCCACAACTAATGAAAAACTGTTTTTT.

The chain joins TRBV6-5 to TRBJ2-2, with D unclear. The CDR3 contains 15 residues. Germline V gene data show CDR1 as MNHEY and CDR2 as SVGAGI. The V and J ends lost 2 bases and 0 bases respectively, with 7 bases between them. This CDR3 reads CASSYAQTNTGELFF. In nucleotides, the CDR3 is TGTGCCAGCAGTTACGCACAAACGAACACCGGGGAGCTGTTTTTT.

The chain has TRBV19 and TRBJ1-5; TRBD1 agrees at 11 bases. The CDR3 is 14 amino acids. The junction had 4 bases not matched to a gene; V was cut back by 6 bases and J by 6 bases. Germline V gene sequence: CDR1 LNHDA, CDR2 SQIVND (reference sequence). The CDR3 loop is CASRDRGLGQPQHF. DNA for the CDR3: TGTGCCAGTAGGGACAGGGGGCTCGGTCAGCCCCAGCATTTT.

This clone was seen a single time. The chain carries TRBV5-1 and TRBJ1-6; D unclear. Deletions cut 2 bases from V and 5 bases from J, with 14 bases between. The CDR3 is 16 residues long. Germline CDR1 reads SGHRS; CDR2 reads YFSETQ. In DNA form, the CDR3 reads TGCGCCAGCAGCTTATCGGACGGACTCAATAATTCACCCCTCCACTTT. Amino acid sequence: CASSLSDGLNNSPLHF.

The CDR3 region is CASRREEASGANVLTF. DNA for the CDR3: TGTGCCAGCAGACGGGAAGAGGCGAGTGGGGCCAACGTCCTGACTTTC. The rearrangement links TRBV28 to TRBJ2-6, with a tentative D call TRBD2 (5 bases). Trimming pared 6 bases from V and 3 bases from J, leaving 15 bases between. CDR1 MDHEN and CDR2 SYDVKM come from the germline V gene. This CDR3 has 16 residues.

The chain uses TRBV6-6 and TRBJ2-5, with TRBD2 matching over 11 bases. The length of the CDR3 is 14 residues. The ends lost 6 bases at V and 3 bases at J; junction bases unmatched: 3. Germline values: CDR1 MNHNY, CDR2 SVGAGI (reference sequence). The DNA of the CDR3 is TGTGCCAGCAGCGGGACTAGCGGTAAAGAGACCCAGTACTTC. Translated: CASSGTSGKETQYF.

V and J are TRBV20-1 and TRBJ2-1; D gene ambiguous. The CDR3 totals 11 residues. Germline CDR1 is DFQATT and CDR2 is SNEGSKA (reference sequence). V shed 1 base and J shed 6 bases, with 4 bases lying between them. DNA of the CDR3: TGCAGTGCTAGAGGCCCCAATGAGCAGTTCTTC. Translation gives CSARGPNEQFF.

This clone has a handful of counts. J is TRBJ2-1 and V is TRBV4-1; unclear D gene. Germline values: CDR1 MGHRA, CDR2 YSYEKL. The CDR3 is 18 amino acids. The V end was cut by 1 base, the J end by 0 bases, with 16 bases between. CDR3 nucleotide sequence: TGCGCCAGCAGCCAAGGGCTTTTGGACCGGAGCTCCTACAATGAGCAGTTCTTC. Protein product: CASSQGLLDRSSYNEQFF.

The CDR3 reads CASSTRIGRNSGANVLTF. CDR3 nucleotide sequence: TGTGCCAGTAGTACCCGTATCGGGCGGAACTCTGGGGCCAACGTCCTGACTTTC. This sequence joins TRBV19 and TRBJ2-6; D remains ambiguous. The CDR3 spans 18 residues. Trimming removed 4 bases at V and 0 bases at J, with 16 bases between. Germline V CDR1 and CDR2: LNHDA, SQIVND (reference sequence).

The gene calls are TRBV30 and TRBJ2-3; D is possibly TRBD2 (6 bases). Germline V gene sequence: CDR1 GTSNPN, CDR2 SVGIG (reference sequence). This CDR3 comprises 14 residues. V was clipped by 4 bases and J by 1 base, with 12 bases between them. Here the CDR3 DNA reads TGTGCCTGGAAATCGGGGGAGCGCACAGATACGCAGTATTTT. As protein: CAWKSGERTDTQYF.

The chain employs TRBV3-1 (or the pseudogene TRBV3-2) and TRBJ1-3; tentatively, D is TRBD1 (5 bases). This CDR3 spans 14 amino acids. Trimming stripped 8 bases from V and 2 bases from J, with 13 bases between. Germline V gene lookup returns CDR1 LGHDT and CDR2 YNNKEL (reference sequence). Here the CDR3 reads CASLFGGAGNTIYF. The CDR3 bases are TGTGCCAGCTTATTCGGAGGGGCTGGAAACACCATATATTTT.

This clone was seen just once. V is TRBV5-4 and J is TRBJ2-2; maybe TRBD1 (6 bases). CDR3 length equals 15 residues. V was pared by 0 bases and J by 4 bases, with 10 bases between. Germline lookup yields CDR1 SGHNT and CDR2 YYREEE (reference sequence). Here the CDR3 reads CASSLAGVGTGELFF. Here the CDR3 DNA reads TGTGCCAGCAGCTTGGCAGGGGTAGGCACCGGGGAGCTGTTTTTT.

This chain joins TRBV3-1 (or the pseudogene TRBV3-2) and TRBJ2-1; 14 bases line up with TRBD2. Trimming removed 4 bases from V and 9 bases from J; junction bases left unmatched: 8. From germline, CDR1 is LGHDT and CDR2 YNNKEL (reference sequence). This CDR3 is 16 amino acids long. The DNA of the CDR3 is TGTGCCAGCAGCCGGTCGGGACTAGCGGGAGAAATTGAGCAGTTCTTC. Translated, it gives CASSRSGLAGEIEQFF.

V gene TRBV28 combines with J gene TRBJ1-5; TRBD1 matches at 7 bases. The CDR3 length is 17 residues. The germline V gene has CDR1 MDHEN and CDR2 SYDVKM. J gave up 5 bases and V 2 bases, and 12 bases lay outside the gene matches. In DNA form, the CDR3 reads TGTGCCAGCAGTTTAGGAGGGCAGGGGGTCTTCCATCAGCCCCAGCATTTT. As protein: CASSLGGQGVFHQPQHF.